The rows below give T cell receptor beta chains drawn from one sample of a study of yellow fever vaccine responses in identical twins. From the RT-PCR reads, TCRdb called clonotypes with MiXCR, one entry per CDR3 protein. The sample has some 15,000 distinct CDR3 sequences, around 84% seen once; the top ten hold 1.8%. Sequencing used T cells from blood (PBMCs), unsorted or a sorted subset (not recorded which), obtained before or after yellow fever vaccination (not recorded which). Receptor source: a woman between 18 and 30 years old who received the yellow fever vaccine. The CDR3 runs from the conserved cysteine through the conserved F or W. A D gene is named only where the DNA matches it firmly. A clone size is listed for some rows: how often the clone was seen (once, few, many), or a class if it is expanded.

v_call	d_call	clone_size	j_call	cdr3_aa	cdr3_nt
TRBV20-1	-	-	TRBJ2-3	CSARGTSTDTQYF	TGCAGTGCTAGAGGGACTAGCACAGATACGCAGTATTTT
TRBV2	TRBD1	-	TRBJ2-6	CASSADRTGANVLTF	TGTGCCAGCAGTGCGGACAGGACTGGGGCCAACGTCCTGACTTTC
TRBV20-1	TRBD1	-	TRBJ2-7	CSAGQGEYEQYF	TGCAGTGCTGGACAGGGTGAATACGAGCAGTACTTC
TRBV28	-	-	TRBJ1-5	CASRRSNQPQHF	TGTGCCAGCAGAAGGAGCAATCAGCCCCAGCATTTT
TRBV4-2	-	-	TRBJ2-3	CASSQVLGSDTQYF	TGTGCCAGCAGCCAAGTGTTGGGGTCAGATACGCAGTATTTT
TRBV11-1	-	-	TRBJ2-7	CASSTHQLAGTSYEQYF	TGTGCCAGCAGCACACACCAGCTGGCAGGAACTTCCTACGAGCAGTACTTC
TRBV24-1	-	once	TRBJ2-1	CATSDSGSSSYNEQFF	TGTGCCACCAGTGATTCAGGGTCCAGCTCCTACAATGAGCAGTTCTTC
TRBV11-1	-	-	TRBJ2-3	CASSLGVDTQYF	TGTGCCAGCAGCTTAGGGGTAGATACGCAGTATTTT
TRBV1	-	-	TRBJ2-7	CTSSQDVGGAYEQYF	TGCACCAGCAGCCAAGATGTCGGGGGGGCCTACGAGCAGTACTTC
TRBV5-1	-	-	TRBJ2-1	CASSLGAIGRNEQFF	TGCGCCAGCAGCTTAGGGGCTATCGGTCGGAATGAGCAGTTCTTC
TRBV13	-	-	TRBJ1-5	CASSRLTKSEDQPQHF	TGTGCCAGCAGCCGTTTAACCAAATCTGAGGATCAGCCCCAGCATTTT
TRBV18	-	-	TRBJ2-7	CASSPRRATYEQYF	TGTGCCAGCTCACCGCGTAGGGCAACCTACGAGCAGTACTTC
TRBV29-1	-	few	TRBJ2-5	CSVDRGIGETQYF	TGCAGCGTTGATAGGGGGATCGGGGAGACCCAGTACTTC
TRBV4-2	TRBD1	-	TRBJ1-3	CASSQDDRGGNTIYF	TGTGCCAGCAGCCAAGATGACAGGGGAGGAAACACCATATATTTT
TRBV11-1	TRBD2	-	TRBJ2-7	CASSPSLAGVEYEQYF	TGTGCCAGCAGCCCGAGCCTAGCGGGAGTCGAGTACGAGCAGTACTTC
TRBV11-3	-	-	TRBJ1-1	CASSLEGAEAFF	TGTGCCAGCAGCTTAGAGGGTGCTGAAGCTTTCTTT
TRBV20-1	-	-	TRBJ2-1	CSATIIMTGRSYNEQFF	TGCAGTGCAACCATTATAATGACAGGGAGGTCCTACAATGAGCAGTTCTTC
TRBV11-2	-	-	TRBJ2-3	CASSLVGSQDTQYF	TGTGCCAGCAGCTTAGTGGGCAGTCAAGATACGCAGTATTTT
TRBV6-5	-	-	TRBJ2-1	CASSYRGRSNEQFF	TGTGCCAGCAGTTATAGAGGGAGAAGCAATGAGCAGTTCTTC
TRBV11-3	-	-	TRBJ2-7	CASSAGDTSYEQYF	TGTGCCAGCAGCGCCGGGGACACCTCCTACGAGCAGTACTTC
TRBV29-1	TRBD1	once	TRBJ2-1	CSVPQGNEQFF	TGCAGCGTTCCACAGGGGAATGAGCAGTTCTTC
TRBV12-3/TRBV12-4	TRBD1	-	TRBJ2-7	CASRSTGLYEQYF	TGTGCCAGCAGATCGACAGGGCTCTACGAGCAGTACTTC
TRBV28	-	-	TRBJ2-3	CATSAHPTDTQYF	TGTGCCACCTCGGCCCACCCCACAGATACGCAGTATTTT
TRBV29-1	-	-	TRBJ2-1	CSVEIPGRKYNEQFF	TGCAGCGTTGAGATTCCGGGACGGAAGTACAATGAGCAGTTCTTC
TRBV7-1	-	few	TRBJ2-4	CASSSGSIQYF	TGTGCCAGCAGCTCAGGGAGTATTCAGTACTTC
TRBV5-4	-	-	TRBJ2-5	CASTHWGQETQYF	TGTGCCAGCACCCATTGGGGCCAAGAGACCCAGTACTTC
TRBV11-1	-	once	TRBJ2-1	CASSSTSLRHNEQFF	TGTGCCAGCAGCTCAACCTCTTTACGCCACAATGAGCAGTTCTTC
TRBV29-1	TRBD1	-	TRBJ2-3	CSALPLARTGLTDTQYF	TGCAGCGCTCTACCCTTGGCTAGGACAGGGCTCACAGATACGCAGTATTTT
TRBV4-1	-	-	TRBJ1-2	CASSGDGFFSNYGYTF	TGCGCCAGCAGCGGGGACGGATTCTTCTCTAACTATGGCTACACCTTC
TRBV28	-	-	TRBJ2-1	CASSPPQLLGGNEQFF	TGTGCCAGCAGTCCCCCCCAGCTCCTTGGAGGAAATGAGCAGTTCTTC
TRBV3-1	-	few	TRBJ2-1	CASSPLSVSSYNEQFF	TGTGCCAGCAGCCCTCTTAGCGTCAGCTCCTACAATGAGCAGTTCTTC
TRBV18	TRBD1	-	TRBJ1-1	CASSPDREGTEAFF	TGTGCCAGCTCTCCCGACAGGGAGGGTACTGAAGCTTTCTTT
TRBV29-1	TRBD2	-	TRBJ2-5	CSVEGAGVEETQYF	TGCAGCGTTGAAGGCGCGGGGGTGGAAGAGACCCAGTACTTC
TRBV7-6	-	-	TRBJ2-7	CASSRAGYEQYF	TGTGCCAGCAGCCGGGCGGGCTACGAGCAGTACTTC
TRBV2	-	few	TRBJ2-1	CASQGRSNEQFF	TGTGCCAGTCAGGGGAGGAGCAATGAGCAGTTCTTC
TRBV5-1	-	-	TRBJ2-3	CASSWTVDDTQYF	TGCGCCAGCAGCTGGACGGTGGATGATACGCAGTATTTT
TRBV11-1	TRBD2	once	TRBJ2-7	CASSLSLADEYEQYF	TGTGCCAGCAGCTTAAGCCTAGCGGATGAATACGAGCAGTACTTC
TRBV10-3	-	-	TRBJ1-2	CAIKQDANYGYTF	TGTGCCATCAAACAGGACGCCAACTATGGCTACACCTTC
TRBV14	-	-	TRBJ2-5	CASRKPGETQYF	TGTGCCAGCCGCAAACCCGGGGAGACCCAGTACTTC
TRBV4-3	-	-	TRBJ2-7	CASSQDPASSYEQYF	TGCGCCAGCAGCCAAGACCCCGCGAGCTCCTACGAGCAGTACTTC
TRBV23-1	TRBD1	few	TRBJ1-5	CASSHPGTGRNQPQHF	TGCGCCAGCAGTCATCCTGGGACAGGCCGCAATCAGCCCCAGCATTTT
TRBV2	-	-	TRBJ2-5	CASSEGITRETQYF	TGTGCCAGCAGTGAGGGCATCACGCGGGAGACCCAGTACTTC
TRBV4-3	TRBD2	once	TRBJ2-1	CASSVAGGDNEQFF	TGCGCCAGCAGCGTAGCGGGAGGGGACAATGAGCAGTTCTTC
TRBV20-1	-	-	TRBJ2-7	CSARYAHSYEQYF	TGCAGTGCTAGATACGCGCACTCCTACGAGCAGTACTTC
TRBV19	-	-	TRBJ2-1	CASSIGVRGAYNEQFF	TGTGCCAGTAGTATAGGTGTAAGAGGGGCTTACAATGAGCAGTTCTTC
TRBV18	-	once	TRBJ1-2	CASSPDGEVGYTF	TGTGCCAGCTCACCAGACGGGGAGGTGGGCTACACCTTC
TRBV29-1	-	once	TRBJ2-3	CSVARTSPNFPDTQYF	TGCAGCGTTGCCCGGACCTCCCCGAATTTCCCAGATACGCAGTATTTT
TRBV29-1	TRBD2	-	TRBJ2-1	CSVGVLAVPSYNEQFF	TGCAGCGTTGGAGTCCTAGCGGTACCGTCCTACAATGAGCAGTTCTTC
TRBV2	TRBD1	-	TRBJ2-5	CASSGGQDVETQYF	TGTGCCAGCAGTGGGGGACAGGACGTGGAGACCCAGTACTTC
TRBV2	-	-	TRBJ1-1	CASRGPTSPPEAFF	TGTGCCAGCCGCGGGCCTACCTCCCCACCTGAAGCTTTCTTT
TRBV2	-	-	TRBJ2-1	CASSAFLSELGEQFF	TGTGCCAGCAGTGCCTTTTTGTCGGAATTGGGTGAGCAGTTCTTC
TRBV7-9	-	once	TRBJ2-7	CASSPRGFEQYF	TGTGCCAGCAGCCCGAGGGGGTTCGAGCAGTACTTC
TRBV7-2	-	-	TRBJ2-1	CASSLVRYGGSYNEQFF	TGTGCCAGCAGCTTAGTAAGGTACGGAGGGAGTTACAATGAGCAGTTCTTC
TRBV7-2	TRBD2	-	TRBJ2-1	CASSLADSAAGRHEQFF	TGTGCCAGCAGCTTAGCAGACTCGGCAGCGGGACGGCATGAGCAGTTCTTC
TRBV4-3	-	-	TRBJ2-1	CASSQAGVSNEQFF	TGCGCCAGCAGCCAAGCGGGTGTAAGCAATGAGCAGTTCTTC
TRBV20-1	-	-	TRBJ2-3	CSAWGGHTDTQYF	TGCAGTGCTTGGGGGGGCCACACAGATACGCAGTATTTT
TRBV13	TRBD1	-	TRBJ2-7	CASKTGENYEQYF	TGTGCCAGCAAGACAGGGGAAAACTACGAGCAGTACTTC
TRBV30	-	-	TRBJ2-1	CAWSDLVNEQFF	TGTGCCTGGAGTGATCTAGTAAATGAGCAGTTCTTC
TRBV18	-	-	TRBJ2-2	CASSPPDTSGGATGELFF	TGTGCCAGCTCACCACCGGATACGTCAGGCGGGGCCACCGGGGAGCTGTTTTTT
TRBV16	-	-	TRBJ2-7	CASSRENEQYF	TGTGCCAGCAGCCGGGAAAACGAGCAGTACTTC